This is a list of T cell receptor beta chains from one sample in a study of blood T cells in healthy people across ages. From the 5' RACE reads, TCRdb called clonotypes with MiXCR, one entry per CDR3 protein. The top ten clones hold roughly 3.5% of a sample with around 520,000 distinct CDR3 sequences, about 26% of them seen once. These data were likewise used in another study, on T cells of mothers and their children.

The specimen was blood. Receptor source: a boy between 2 and 10 years old in good health. Both conserved end residues are part of each CDR3. A D gene is named only where the DNA matches it firmly. Not every row has a clone size; where given, it reads once, few, many or a size class.

j_gene	d_gene	abundance	v_gene	CDR3nt	CDR3aa
TRBJ2-1	NA	few	TRBV6-4	TGTGCCAGCAGTGACGGAGAAGGCAATGAGCAGTTCTTC	CASSDGEGNEQFF
TRBJ2-5	TRBD2	NA	TRBV6-1	TGTGCCAGCGAGGCTAGCGGGGGACAAGAGACCCAGTACTTC	CASEASGGQETQYF
TRBJ1-4	NA	NA	TRBV20-1	TGCAGTGCTAGAGATTCCACCCTCTATGAAAAACTGTTTTTT	CSARDSTLYEKLFF
TRBJ1-2	TRBD1	NA	TRBV4-3	TGCGCCAGCAGCCAAAAACAGGGGACGGGGGTTTATGGCTACACCTTC	CASSQKQGTGVYGYTF
TRBJ2-1	TRBD1	NA	TRBV7-2	TGTGCCAGCAGCTCCAGGGGGACAGGGGAGGTCAATGAGCAGTTCTTC	CASSSRGTGEVNEQFF
TRBJ2-4	TRBD2	few	TRBV7-9	TGTGCCAGCAGCCTATCGCGGCTAGCGGAAAACATTCAGTACTTC	CASSLSRLAENIQYF
TRBJ2-7	TRBD2	few	TRBV6-5	TGTGCCAGCAGTCCCCAGCGGGGGGCCTCCTACGAGCAGTACTTC	CASSPQRGASYEQYF
TRBJ2-5	TRBD2	few	TRBV6-1	TGTGCCACCAACCGACTAGCGAAAGAGACCCAGTACTTC	CATNRLAKETQYF
TRBJ2-1	NA	few	TRBV20-1	TGCAGTGCCTCGGACTTAAACAATGAGCAGTTCTTC	CSASDLNNEQFF
TRBJ2-5	NA	NA	TRBV27	TGTGCCAGCAGTTTAGGGCAGGGGAAGGCAGAGACCCAGTACTTC	CASSLGQGKAETQYF
TRBJ2-3	TRBD2	NA	TRBV3-1	TGTGCCAGCAGCCTTCTGACTAGCCCCTCAGATACGCAGTATTTT	CASSLLTSPSDTQYF
TRBJ2-3	TRBD2	NA	TRBV3-1	TGTGCCAGCAGCACTAGCGGGGTCACAGATACGCAGTATTTT	CASSTSGVTDTQYF
TRBJ2-7	TRBD2	NA	TRBV3-1	TGTGCCAGCAGCCACCGGACTAGCGGCTACGAGCAGTACTTC	CASSHRTSGYEQYF
TRBJ2-2	NA	NA	TRBV9	TGTGCCAGCAGCGTCGGACAGTACGGCACCGGGGAGCTGTTTTTT	CASSVGQYGTGELFF
TRBJ2-1	TRBD2	few	TRBV6-5	TGTGCCAGCAGTTACGGGGGGGTGTACAATGAGCAGTTCTTC	CASSYGGVYNEQFF
TRBJ1-5	NA	few	TRBV2	TGTGCCAGCAGTGAAATCCTCCCGAGTGGGGGGTATCGCAATCAGCCCCAGCATTTT	CASSEILPSGGYRNQPQHF
TRBJ2-1	NA	few	TRBV2	TGTGCCAGCAGCAAACACCAGGGCAACCTCTACAATGAGCAGTTCTTC	CASSKHQGNLYNEQFF
TRBJ1-5	NA	NA	TRBV2	TGTGCCAGCAGACCAGGGGTGGGGGGCAATCAGCCCCAGCATTTT	CASRPGVGGNQPQHF
TRBJ2-5	NA	NA	TRBV5-6	TGTGCCAGCAGCTTGGTTCCTACCCTAGAGACCCAGTACTTC	CASSLVPTLETQYF
TRBJ2-6	NA	NA	TRBV7-2	TGTGCCAGCAGCTTGTTCGCCGGGGCCAACGTCCTGACTTTC	CASSLFAGANVLTF
TRBJ2-1	NA	NA	TRBV3-1	TGTGCCAGCAGCCCGAACAGCCGGGTAGAGCAGTTCTTC	CASSPNSRVEQFF
TRBJ1-6	NA	NA	TRBV6-2/TRBV6-3	TGTGCCAGCTTTGGAGCCAATAATTCACCCCTCCACTTT	CASFGANNSPLHF
TRBJ2-5	NA	many	TRBV6-2/TRBV6-3	TGTGCCAGCAGTTACGGGGGGCCACCGGAAGAGACCCAGTACTTC	CASSYGGPPEETQYF
TRBJ1-1	NA	NA	TRBV7-9	TGTGCCAGCAGCGCTGGACAGTTGAACACTGAAGCTTTCTTT	CASSAGQLNTEAFF